The 22 T cell receptor beta chains listed next were all sequenced from one sample in a study of T cells in Graves' hyperthyroidism and ophthalmopathy. The TCR beta CDR3 regions underwent amplification using RNA transcripts as the source. The HTBI primer set was used in a first-round RT-PCR of the TCR CDR3. TCRdb reprocessed the multiplex PCR reads with MiXCR, giving one entry per CDR3 protein. The sample lists a few hundred thousand distinct CDR3 sequences, around 25% seen once, with 73% in the top ten. The sample taken for sequencing was blood. The receptors were sampled from a man in his fifties with Graves' hyperthyroidism.

This clonotype has more than one count but fewer than ten. The J gene is TRBJ2-1, the V gene TRBV6-1, with 7 bases that match TRBD1. Germline CDR1 MNHNS, CDR2 SASEGT. The ends lost 6 bases at V and 1 base at J; junction bases unmatched: 6. This CDR3 is built from 15 residues. CDR3 in DNA: TGTGCCAGCAGGGCTCCGGGACAGTCCTACAATGAGCAGTTCTTC. This sequence encodes CASRAPGQSYNEQFF.

This clonotype was recorded many times. The junction departs from germline at one end; a sequencing error may be responsible. The J gene is TRBJ2-5, the V gene TRBV12-3 or TRBV12-4; 11 bases are shared with TRBD2. This CDR3 region has 15 residues. The chain's CDR3 is CASSLAGGGQETQYF. CDR3 in DNA: TGTGCCAGCAGCTTAGCGGGAGGGGGACAAGAGACCCAGTACTTC.

This clonotype was seen repeatedly, ten times or more. The chain joins TRBV12-3 or TRBV12-4 to TRBJ2-1; D gene unclear. The CDR3 is 12 residues long. Trimming took off 3 bases at V and 7 bases at J, with 7 bases between the two ends. This CDR3 is CASSFGRNEQFF. The CDR3 DNA is TGTGCCAGCAGTTTCGGGCGGAATGAGCAGTTCTTC.

This CDR3 is CSVGGDILTGELFF. In DNA, the CDR3 is TGCAGCGTTGGCGGGGACATTCTTACCGGGGAGCTGTTTTTT. V usage is TRBV29-1 and J usage is TRBJ2-2; D possibly matches TRBD1 or TRBD2 (6 bases each). This CDR3 region has 14 residues. V lost 4 bases and J lost 5, with 14 bases in between. The germline V gene has CDR1 SQVTM and CDR2 ANQGSEA.

This clonotype was recorded many times. The rearrangement joins TRBV12-3 or TRBV12-4 to TRBJ2-3; 9 bases fit TRBD1. The CDR3 totals 13 residues. With 6 bases clipped from V and 6 bases from J, the junction kept 4 bases outside the gene matches. CDR3 loop: CASRRQGVDTQYF. CDR3 nucleotide sequence: TGTGCCAGCAGGAGACAGGGGGTGGATACGCAGTATTTT.

This clonotype has ten or more counts. This chain joins TRBV2 and TRBJ1-1; the D is unclear. V gave up 3 bases and J gave up 0 bases, with 14 bases separating them. Looked up from germline, CDR1 is SNHLY and CDR2 is FYNNEI. The CDR3 extends over 16 amino acids. The CDR3 DNA sequence: TGTGCCAGCAGTGACAGCGGGGTTGGCATGAACACTGAAGCTTTCTTT. It codes for CASSDSGVGMNTEAFF.

This clonotype was seen ten or more times. The chain combines TRBV28 with TRBJ1-1; D ambiguous. CDR3 size: 13 residues. Germline values: CDR1 MDHEN, CDR2 SYDVKM. The V end was cut by 5 bases, the J end by 7 bases, with 14 bases between. This CDR3 reads CASSIGYTDEAFF. The CDR3 region has the DNA TGTGCCAGCAGTATAGGATACACAGATGAAGCTTTCTTT.

The chain employs TRBV20-1 and TRBJ2-4, with TRBD2 as a possible D gene (5 bases). The CDR3 spans 14 residues. Germline assignment: CDR1 DFQATT and CDR2 SNEGSKA (reference sequence). V was trimmed by 7 bases and J by 0 bases, leaving 13 bases between them. The chain's CDR3 is CSVVRATAKNIQYF. DNA of the CDR3: TGCAGTGTCGTGAGGGCTACAGCCAAAAACATTCAGTACTTC.

This sequence joins TRBV12-3 or TRBV12-4 and TRBJ2-1; TRBD2 aligns across 12 bases. Germline trimming cut 5 bases from V and 10 bases from J; bases unmatched to any gene: 9. CDR3 length: 15 amino acids. CDR3 coding DNA: TGTGCCAGCAGTACCGGACTAGCGGGGCTCTGGGAGCAGTTCTTC. Translated, it gives CASSTGLAGLWEQFF.

This clonotype was seen ten or more times. The gene calls are TRBV7-3 and TRBJ2-1; D perhaps matches TRBD1 (6 bases). CDR1 SGHTA and CDR2 FQGTGA come from the germline V gene. The ends were cut back, 3 bases at V and 5 bases at J, with 11 bases in the middle. The CDR3 covers 14 residues. The DNA for the CDR3 is TGTGCCAGCAGCTTCAGGGGAATGGACAATGAGCAGTTCTTC. Translated, it gives CASSFRGMDNEQFF.

This clonotype was found many times. The chain links TRBV10-3 to TRBJ2-3, with a weak D call TRBD1 (5 bases). The V end lost 3 bases, the J end lost 2 bases, and 9 bases lay between the germline ends. The CDR3 loop spans 14 amino acids. Germline loops: CDR1 ENHRY, CDR2 SYGVKD. CDR3 DNA: TGTGCCATCAGTGATGGGGCTAACACAGATACGCAGTATTTT. Translating it yields CAISDGANTDTQYF.

The gene calls are TRBV2 and TRBJ2-2, with 11 bases aligning to TRBD2. The V segment lost 2 bases and the J segment 2 bases; nucleotides outside the gene matches: 10. The germline CDR1 and CDR2 sequences are SNHLY and FYNNEI. The CDR3 covers 19 residues. The CDR3 region has the DNA TGTGCCAGCAGTGAAAGGGGGACTAGCGGACCCAGAAACACCGGGGAGCTGTTTTTT. Translating it yields CASSERGTSGPRNTGELFF.

This clonotype was recorded many times. The V gene is TRBV27, the J gene TRBJ2-5; TRBD1 matches at 7 bases. The germline CDR1 and CDR2 sequences are MNHEY and SMNVEV (reference sequence). The CDR3 runs 15 residues. Trimming at V came to 6 bases and at J to 1 base, leaving 8 bases not matched to a gene. The CDR3 DNA sequence: TGTGCCAGCAGACCCCGACAGGGACCCCAAGAGACCCAGTACTTC. Its protein is CASRPRQGPQETQYF.

This clonotype was seen only a few times. An end of the junction does not agree with germline; a read error may underlie this. This chain connects TRBV28 to TRBJ1-1, with D possibly TRBD1 on 6 matching bases. The CDR3 is made up of 12 amino acids. CDR1 is MDHEN and CDR2 is SYDVKM in the germline V gene. The CDR3 region is CASWDMNTETFF. The CDR3 DNA reads as TGTGCCTCCTGGGACATGAACACTGAAACTTTCTTT.

In its sample, this clonotype was seen many times. The genes are TRBV28 and TRBJ1-2, with TRBD1 matching over 8 bases. CDR1 and CDR2 from the germline V gene are MDHEN and SYDVKM. The length of the CDR3 is 16 residues. Trimming took 6 bases from V and 3 from J; bases not matched to a gene: 12. The CDR3 DNA is TGTGCCAGCAGCCCTCCGGCAGGACAGGGTCACTATGGCTACACCTTC. Translating it yields CASSPPAGQGHYGYTF.

This clonotype was seen at least ten times. The CDR3 nucleotides are TGTGCCAGCAGTCAACAGACAGGGGGCCGGGGCGGTGAGCAGTTCTTC. Protein: CASSQQTGGRGGEQFF. The rearrangement joins TRBV28 to TRBJ2-1; 10 bases are shared with TRBD1. Trimming cost V 5 bases and J 9 bases; bases outside gene matches: 13. Germline loops: CDR1 MDHEN, CDR2 SYDVKM. This CDR3 is 16 amino acids long.

The V call is TRBV3-1, the J call TRBJ1-2; the D is unclear. The CDR3 is 14 amino acids. V gave up 1 base and J gave up 1 base, with 7 bases separating them. The germline CDR1 and CDR2 sequences are LGHDT and YNNKEL (reference sequence). The DNA of the CDR3 is TGTGCCAGCAGCCAAGGGCCGAGTAACTATGGCTACACCTTC. This translates into CASSQGPSNYGYTF.

This chain links TRBV28 with TRBJ1-6; D call uncertain. V lost 5 bases, J lost 4 bases, and 9 bases lay in between. The V gene's germline CDR1 is MDHEN and CDR2 SYDVKM. The CDR3 covers 14 residues. CDR3 sequence reads: CASSPYSYNSPLHF. CDR3 coding DNA: TGTGCCAGCAGTCCATACAGTTATAATTCACCCCTCCACTTT.

The table lists this clonotype with many counts. The chain employs TRBV5-1 and TRBJ2-1; 12 bases are shared with TRBD2. Germline loops: CDR1 SGHRS, CDR2 YFSETQ. The V segment lost 1 base and the J segment 4 bases; nucleotides outside the gene matches: 3. The CDR3 contains 16 residues. DNA for the CDR3: TGCGCCAGCAGCTTGATGGGACTAGCGGGTTACAATGAGCAGTTCTTC. Amino acid sequence: CASSLMGLAGYNEQFF.

On this clonotype itself: The CDR3 end shows no conserved phenylalanine or tryptophan, and so a read error is likely. The chain employs TRBV28 and TRBJ1-1; no clear D. Germline CDR1 is MDHEN and CDR2 is SYDVKM. The CDR3 totals 13 residues. V was shortened by 6 bases and J by 3 bases, with 11 bases between the two germline ends. CDR3: CASRLTAYTEAFL. CDR3 DNA: TGTGCCAGCAGGCTAACAGCCTACACTGAAGCTTTCCTT.

This sequence joins TRBV7-3 and TRBJ2-2; maybe TRBD2 (6 bases). Germline V gene sequence: CDR1 SGHTA, CDR2 FQGTGA. V lost 1 base and J 0 bases, leaving 12 bases between the germline ends. CDR3 length equals 17 residues. CDR3 loop: CASSLNAGGPNTGELFF. The CDR3 nucleotides read TGTGCCAGCAGCTTAAATGCTGGAGGGCCGAACACCGGGGAGCTGTTTTTT.

This chain links TRBV5-1 with TRBJ1-4; D remains unclear. The germline CDR1 and CDR2 sequences are SGHRS and YFSETQ. V was shortened by 4 bases and J by 12 bases, with 22 bases between the two germline ends. This CDR3 is built from 15 residues. CDR3 sequence reads: CASSQLGGEVEELFF. The CDR3 region has the DNA TGCGCCAGCAGCCAGCTTGGAGGCGAGGTCGAGGAACTGTTTTTT.